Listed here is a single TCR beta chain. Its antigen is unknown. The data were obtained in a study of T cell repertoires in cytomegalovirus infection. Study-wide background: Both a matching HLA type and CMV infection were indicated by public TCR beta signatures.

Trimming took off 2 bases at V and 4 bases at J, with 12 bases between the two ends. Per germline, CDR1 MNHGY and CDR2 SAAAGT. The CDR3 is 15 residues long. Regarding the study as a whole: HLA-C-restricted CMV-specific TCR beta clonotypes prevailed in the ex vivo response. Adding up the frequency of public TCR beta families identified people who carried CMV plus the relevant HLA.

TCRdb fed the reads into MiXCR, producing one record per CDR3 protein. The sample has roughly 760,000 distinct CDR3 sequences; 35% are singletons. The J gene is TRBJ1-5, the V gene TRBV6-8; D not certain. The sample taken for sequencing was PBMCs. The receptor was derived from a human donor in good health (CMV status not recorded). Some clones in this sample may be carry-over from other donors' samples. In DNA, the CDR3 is TGTGCCAGCAGTTACGGTCATGGTAATAATCAGCCCCAGCATTTT. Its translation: CASSYGHGNNQPQHF.